The next 5 T cell receptor beta chains were all read from a single sample in a study of blood T cell repertoires in COVID-19. The repertoire was sequenced with immunoSEQ multiplex PCR; TCRdb's copy has only in-frame clones and lacks some. The repertoire has over 60,000 clones, around 89% of them found once; the top ten carry about 4.9%. Source material: peripheral blood. The receptor source for this set is a man aged 45-60 years with acute or convalescent COVID-19.

The chain is built from TRBV5-6 and TRBJ2-1; possibly TRBD1 for D (6 bases). The CDR3 extends over 16 amino acids. Looked up from germline, CDR1 is SGHDT and CDR2 is YYEEEE. The ends were cut back, 0 bases at V and 6 bases at J, with 16 bases in the middle. The CDR3 DNA sequence: TGTGCCAGCAGCTTGGAACTTGGTGGGGGCCGCAATGAGCAGTTCTTC. As protein: CASSLELGGGRNEQFF.

The CDR3 DNA reads as TGCAGCGTTGAAGGGACTGGCTACGAGCAGTACTTC. This gives the protein CSVEGTGYEQYF. This sequence joins TRBV29-1 and TRBJ2-7, with D possibly being TRBD2 (5 bases). This CDR3 has 12 residues. The V gene lost 1 base and the J gene lost 3 bases, with 7 bases spanning the gap. From germline, CDR1 is SQVTM and CDR2 ANQGSEA.

The chain employs TRBV9 and TRBJ1-2, with 10 bases matching TRBD1. The CDR3 totals 14 residues. Germline V gives CDR1 SGDLS, CDR2 YYNGEE. J was trimmed by 8 bases and V by 3 bases; bases with no gene match: 7. The CDR3 nucleotides read TGTGCCAGCAGCGAGACGGACAGGGGGACCGGCTACACCTTC. Residues: CASSETDRGTGYTF.

The rearrangement uses TRBV6-5 and TRBJ1-6; the match to TRBD1 covers 7 bases. This CDR3 is built from 15 residues. V dropped 10 bases and J dropped 0; count of bases not matched to a gene: 6. Per the germline V gene, CDR1 is MNHEY and CDR2 is SVGAGI. The CDR3 here is CATQDRSSYNSPLHF. The CDR3 coding sequence is TGTGCCACCCAGGACAGGAGCTCCTATAATTCACCCCTCCACTTT.

This clone was detected a few times. This chain connects TRBV15 to TRBJ1-1; no clear D. Looked up from germline, CDR1 is LNHNV and CDR2 is YYDKDF (reference sequence). Deletions cut 1 base from V and 3 bases from J, with 6 bases between. This CDR3 comprises 13 residues. The CDR3 DNA reads TGTGCCACCAGCAGAGTTTCAGACACTGAAGCTTTCTTT. Its translation: CATSRVSDTEAFF.